The T cell receptor beta chain under discussion was sequenced for a study of blood T cells in healthy people across ages. This clonotype was observed a handful of times. For the second PCR, which ran for about 7 to 11 cycles, a sample-barcoded 5' primer and a J-beta primer mix were used. TCRdb independently ran MiXCR on the 5' RACE reads; one entry per CDR3 protein. This table holds approximately 830,000 distinct CDR3 sequences, approximately 59% found once. What was sequenced was blood. The receptor comes from a man in his thirties or forties in good health.

CDR3 loop: CASSLETVGETQYF. CDR3 bases: TGCGCCAGCAGCTTGGAGACGGTGGGGGAGACCCAGTACTTC. V is TRBV5-1 and J is TRBJ2-5, with unresolved D. Between the trimmed V and J ends, which lost 0 bases and 5 bases, there was a span of 11 bases. The CDR3 spans 14 residues. Germline V lookup: CDR1 SGHRS, CDR2 YFSETQ.